The 27 T cell receptor beta chains given below trace back to one sample, sequenced in a study of shared clonotypes between healthy human individuals. The method was immunoSEQ multiplex PCR; TCRdb's version includes in-frame clones alone and lacks a portion of them. The data contain 400,000 to 500,000 clones, 76% of them seen just once; the ten biggest clones take up 13%. The sequencing input was PBMCs. Receptors originate from a woman aged 40 to 50 in good health. Some clones in this sample may be carry-over from other donors' samples.

This clone was observed once. V is TRBV19 and J is TRBJ2-7; 11 positions agree with TRBD1. Germline V gene lookup returns CDR1 LNHDA and CDR2 SQIVND (reference sequence). Trimming took 5 bases from V and 1 from J; bases not matched to a gene: 7. This CDR3 spans 16 amino acids. CDR3 loop: CASSAPGQGVSYEQYF. The CDR3 coding sequence is TGTGCCAGTAGTGCCCCGGGACAGGGGGTTTCCTACGAGCAGTACTTC.

The chain has TRBV28 and TRBJ2-1, with 9 positions matching TRBD1. Germline CDR1 is MDHEN and CDR2 is SYDVKM. V shed 6 bases and J 2 bases; nucleotides not matched to a gene: 8. The CDR3 runs to 16 residues. The DNA of the CDR3 is TGTGCCAGCAGCCCCGGACAGGGGACAACCTACAATGAGCAGTTCTTC. It yields the protein CASSPGQGTTYNEQFF.

The chain uses TRBV5-1 and TRBJ2-3; TRBD1 agrees at 8 bases. Germline V lookup: CDR1 SGHRS, CDR2 YFSETQ. V gave up 0 bases and J gave up 5 bases; unmatched junction bases: 8. The CDR3 runs 16 residues. Here the CDR3 DNA reads TGCGCCAGCAGCTTGGCCAATCCAGGGGGCAGAGATACGCAGTATTTT. Translating gives CASSLANPGGRDTQYF.

This chain joins TRBV11-3 and TRBJ2-3, with D possibly being TRBD2 (5 bases). The CDR3 runs 18 residues. Trimming removed 1 base at V and 0 bases at J, with 17 bases between. The germline gives CDR1 SGHNT, CDR2 YENEEA. The CDR3 DNA is TGTGCCAGCAGCTTAGGCGCCCTAGCCAGTGAAAGCACAGATACGCAGTATTTT. As protein: CASSLGALASESTDTQYF.

This clone was found once. The chain carries TRBV7-6 and TRBJ2-1; D is uncertain. The length of the CDR3 is 14 residues. Trimming took 1 base from V and 5 from J, leaving 9 bases between them. Germline assignment: CDR1 SGHVS and CDR2 FNYEAQ. The DNA for the CDR3 is TGTGCCAGCAGCTTAGGGGTTGGAGACAATGAGCAGTTCTTC. It codes for CASSLGVGDNEQFF.

The chain has TRBV5-1 and TRBJ2-7; TRBD2 aligns across 8 bases. Trimming at V came to 5 bases and at J to 7 bases, leaving 8 bases not matched to a gene. Germline loops: CDR1 SGHRS, CDR2 YFSETQ. CDR3 size: 13 residues. CDR3 DNA: TGCGCCAGCAGTAGCGGGACCGACGGGGAGCAGTACTTC. This gives the protein CASSSGTDGEQYF.

For the CDR3, the DNA is TGTGCCAGCAGCTTGGAAGTAGGACACTCCTACGAGCAGTACTTC. Translating gives CASSLEVGHSYEQYF. This chain uses TRBV5-4 with TRBJ2-7; tentative D call: TRBD1 (5 bases). CDR1 SGHNT and CDR2 YYREEE come from the germline V gene (reference sequence). Trimming stripped 0 bases from V and 0 bases from J, with 10 bases between. CDR3 length: 15 residues.

Written as DNA, the CDR3 is TGTGCCAGCAGCCTTGACACCCTAGGGAACACTGAAGCTTTCTTT. Translating gives CASSLDTLGNTEAFF. The V gene is TRBV5-5, the J gene TRBJ1-1, with D hard to call. Germline lookup yields CDR1 SGHKS and CDR2 YYEKEE (reference sequence). The V end lost 4 bases, the J end lost 1 base, and 14 bases lay between the germline ends. CDR3 length: 15 residues.

This chain joins TRBV29-1 and TRBJ2-5, with D maybe TRBD2 (5 bases). Germline CDR1 reads SQVTM; CDR2 reads ANQGSEA. V gave up 6 bases and J gave up 2 bases, with 19 bases separating them. The CDR3 is 15 residues long. Here the CDR3 reads CSVHASRTTQETQYF. The CDR3, as DNA: TGCAGCGTCCACGCTAGCCGTACAACTCAAGAGACCCAGTACTTC. Together with reference TRBV29-1 and TRBJ2-5, the CDR3 gives the full variable domain: SAVISQKPSRDICQRGTSLTIQCQVDSQVTMMFWYRQQPGQSLTLIATANQGSEATYESGFVIDKFPISRPNLTFSTLTVSNMSPEDSSIYLCSVHASRTTQETQYFGPGTRLLVL.

As regards this clone: A far more abundant clone sits one base away, making this likely a read error. This rearrangement joins TRBV30 to TRBJ2-7; 7 bases fit TRBD1. Germline lookup yields CDR1 GTSNPN and CDR2 SVGIG (reference sequence). The CDR3 is 12 amino acids. J was trimmed by 3 bases and V by 7 bases; bases with no gene match: 6. Here the CDR3 DNA reads TGTGCCTCCCACCGGGACAGCTACGAGCAGTACTTC. Amino acids: CASHRDSYEQYF.

On this clone: The conserved phenylalanine or tryptophan normally closing the CDR3 is absent here, so this likely arose from a read error. The J gene is TRBJ2-3, the V gene TRBV5-1; perhaps TRBD2 as D (6 bases). Trimming took off 5 bases at V and 4 bases at J, with 8 bases between the two ends. The germline gives CDR1 SGHRS, CDR2 YFSETQ. The CDR3 is 12 residues long. CDR3 region: CASSWEADTQYL. The DNA for the CDR3 is TGCGCCAGCAGTTGGGAGGCAGATACGCAGTATCTT.

As for this clone: The sample has other DNA sequences that encode this CDR3 too. The chain has TRBV20-1 and TRBJ1-4; D gene unclear. Trimming removed 6 bases at V and 11 bases at J, with 13 bases between. This CDR3 region has 11 residues. Germline V gives CDR1 DFQATT, CDR2 SNEGSKA (reference sequence). The CDR3 DNA reads TGCAGTGCCCTAGGAGGAGGGAAACTGTTTTTT. This sequence encodes CSALGGGKLFF.

The chain uses TRBV6-1 and TRBJ2-1; 7 positions agree with TRBD2. Unmatched junction bases numbered 9, after V lost 6 bases and J lost 4 bases. Germline V gives CDR1 MNHNS, CDR2 SASEGT. The CDR3 is 15 amino acids. The CDR3 loop reads CASSSSGNLYNEQFF. In DNA form, the CDR3 reads TGTGCCAGCAGCTCCAGCGGGAACCTGTACAATGAGCAGTTCTTC.

The gene calls are TRBV19 and TRBJ1-1; D is possibly TRBD1 (6 bases). Germline V lookup: CDR1 LNHDA, CDR2 SQIVND (reference sequence). This CDR3 has 15 amino acids. Trimming took off 0 bases at V and 6 bases at J, with 14 bases between the two ends. CDR3 DNA: TGTGCCAGTAGTATAGAGAACAGGGTTGGCGCTGAAGCTTTCTTT. Amino acid sequence: CASSIENRVGAEAFF. Variable domain in full (rest from reference TRBV19 and TRBJ1-1): DGGITQSPKYLFRKEGQNVTLSCEQNLNHDAMYWYRQDPGQGLRLIYYSQIVNDFQKGDIAEGYSVSREKKESFPLTVTSAQKNPTAFYLCASSIENRVGAEAFFGQGTRLTVV.

This chain links TRBV5-1 with TRBJ2-2; the match to TRBD2 covers 11 bases. Trimming took 1 base from V and 5 from J; bases not matched to a gene: 7. Germline V gives CDR1 SGHRS, CDR2 YFSETQ. The CDR3 is 17 amino acids. CDR3 sequence: CASSLTSGRTGTGELFF. The CDR3 DNA follows: TGCGCCAGCAGCTTGACTAGCGGGAGAACGGGGACCGGGGAGCTGTTTTTT.

The rearrangement links TRBV29-1 to TRBJ2-5; 9 bases map to TRBD2. CDR1 is SQVTM and CDR2 is ANQGSEA in the germline V gene. This CDR3 has 15 amino acids. With V trimmed by 6 bases and J by 4 bases, 12 bases remained unmatched. The CDR3 bases are TGCAGCGTAGCCGGGACTAGCCTTCGGGCAGAGACCCAGTACTTC. It encodes CSVAGTSLRAETQYF.

Comments on this clone: A read error is the likely source, as a far larger clone sits one nucleotide away. DNA for the CDR3: TGTGCCAGCAGCGAGGAACAGGGGTGGTCCTACGAGCAGTACTTC. Encoded protein: CASSEEQGWSYEQYF. The rearrangement uses TRBV9 and TRBJ2-7; TRBD1 matches 7 bases. There are 15 residues in the CDR3. Per germline, CDR1 SGDLS and CDR2 YYNGEE. V gave up 3 bases and J gave up 1 base; unmatched junction bases: 7.

J is TRBJ2-6 and V is TRBV19; 9 nucleotides line up with TRBD1. CDR1 LNHDA and CDR2 SQIVND come from the germline V gene (reference sequence). With V trimmed by 9 bases and J by 5 bases, 11 bases remained unmatched. The CDR3 spans 16 residues. In DNA, the CDR3 is TGTGCCAGAGAACAGGGGGCTCAGTCCCGGGCCAACGTCCTGACTTTC. It encodes CAREQGAQSRANVLTF.

This clone has a count of ten or more. V is TRBV7-6 and J is TRBJ1-3; perhaps TRBD1 as D (6 bases). CDR3 length: 14 residues. The V and J ends lost 4 bases and 4 bases respectively, with 11 bases between them. Germline V gene lookup returns CDR1 SGHVS and CDR2 FNYEAQ. The chain's CDR3 is CASSSGTPGNTIYF. In DNA, the CDR3 is TGTGCCAGCAGCTCCGGGACACCCGGAAACACCATATATTTT.

In regard to this clone: A far larger clone lies a single base away; this is likely a read error. The chain is built from TRBV30 and TRBJ2-7; TRBD1 matches at 8 bases. CDR1 is GTSNPN and CDR2 is SVGIG in the germline V gene (reference sequence). The CDR3 contains 16 residues. CDR3 in amino acids: CAWSALTGVYSYERYF. The CDR3 DNA reads TGTGCCTGGAGTGCCTTGACAGGGGTCTACTCCTACGAGCGGTACTTC. Full variable domain (remainder filled in from reference TRBV30 and TRBJ2-7): SQTIHQWPATLVQPVGSPLSLECTVEGTSNPNLYWYRQAAGRGLQLLFYSVGIGQISSEVPQNLSASRPQDRQFILSSKKLLLSDSGFYLCAWSALTGVYSYERYFGPGTRLTVT.

About this clone itself: Compared with germline, one end of the junction differs, possibly owing to a read error. The chain couples TRBV7-7 to TRBJ2-2; 7 nucleotides match TRBD2. This CDR3 comprises 16 residues. Germline V gene data show CDR1 as SSHAT and CDR2 as FNYEAQ (reference sequence). The CDR3 DNA reads as TGTGCTAGCAGCTGGGGGGGACCTTCGAACACCGGGGAGCTGTTTTTT. As protein: CASSWGGPSNTGELFF.

The chain has TRBV28 and TRBJ1-1; perhaps TRBD1 as D (5 bases). The V end was cut by 10 bases, the J end by 0 bases, with 18 bases between. Germline V CDR1 and CDR2: MDHEN, SYDVKM. The CDR3 spans 15 residues. CDR3 sequence (DNA): TGTGCCACCCGATGGGGGGGAGGGGTGAACACTGAAGCTTTCTTT. This encodes CATRWGGGVNTEAFF.

V gene TRBV6-4 combines with J gene TRBJ2-2; D may be TRBD1 (5 bases). Germline V gene sequence: CDR1 MRHNA, CDR2 SNTAGT. The CDR3 has 15 amino acids. Trimming shortened V by 7 bases and J by 2 bases, and 14 bases separated the two germline ends. CDR3 sequence: CASKEGASNTGELFF. DNA for the CDR3: TGTGCCAGCAAGGAAGGGGCCTCCAACACCGGGGAGCTGTTTTTT.

This rearrangement joins TRBV5-1 to TRBJ2-1; the D call may be TRBD1 or TRBD2 (5 bases each). Trimming took 0 bases from V and 9 from J, leaving 13 bases between them. Germline V gives CDR1 SGHRS, CDR2 YFSETQ. The CDR3 totals 14 residues. Here the CDR3 DNA reads TGCGCCAGCAGCTTGGGGGTCCAGAGGGGTGAGCAGTTCTTC. Protein: CASSLGVQRGEQFF. The full variable domain, its missing parts supplied by reference TRBV5-1 and TRBJ2-1, is KAGVTQTPRYLIKTRGQQVTLSCSPISGHRSVSWYQQTPGQGLQFLFEYFSETQRNKGNFPGRFSGRQFSNSRSEMNVSTLELGDSALYLCASSLGVQRGEQFFGPGTRLTVL.

V gene TRBV28 combines with J gene TRBJ2-1; the match to TRBD2 covers 9 bases. V shed 2 bases, J shed 7 bases, and the junction held 6 bases outside the gene matches. Germline values: CDR1 MDHEN, CDR2 SYDVKM. This CDR3 spans 15 amino acids. The CDR3: CASSLPGLARNEQFF. The CDR3 coding sequence is TGTGCCAGCAGTTTACCGGGACTAGCACGAAATGAGCAGTTCTTC.

The chain recombines TRBV28 with TRBJ2-7, with TRBD2 as a possible D gene (5 bases). The CDR3 totals 16 residues. The V end lost 6 bases, the J end lost 1 base, and 19 bases lay between the germline ends. The germline CDR1 and CDR2 sequences are MDHEN and SYDVKM. The CDR3 sequence is CASRNPSGIGSYEQYF. CDR3 in DNA: TGTGCCAGCAGAAACCCCTCCGGGATAGGGTCCTACGAGCAGTACTTC.

About this clone: One end of the junction does not line up with germline, which may come from a read error. The rearrangement joins TRBV10-1 to TRBJ1-4; 7 nucleotides agree with TRBD1. The V gene's germline CDR1 is WNHNN and CDR2 SYGVQD (reference sequence). CDR3 length equals 13 residues. CDR3 amino acids: CASSEPIPDRELF. As DNA, the CDR3 is TGCGCCAGCAGTGAGCCAATACCCGACAGGGAACTTTTT.